The next 26 T cell receptor beta chains were all read from a single sample in a study of vaccination and CD4 T cells after COVID-19. At the Johns Hopkins FTIC core, DNA taken from cultured CD4+ T cells was sequenced by way of the Oncomine TCR Beta short-read assay. TCRdb fed the PCR reads into MiXCR, producing one record per CDR3 protein. The data contain roughly 5,200 distinct CDR3 sequences, about a fifth of them seen just once; the ten biggest clones take up roughly 23%. These receptors have no known antigen. Sample treatment: roughly 11-day PBMC culture with coronavirus spike peptide pools or control peptides (ViraFEST assay). The sample taken for sequencing was CD4+ T cells from blood, cultured in vitro. All receptors come from a human donor who had recovered from COVID-19.

V and J are TRBV20-1 and TRBJ1-3, with 7 bases fitting TRBD1. Germline V lookup: CDR1 DFQATT, CDR2 SNEGSKA (reference sequence). The CDR3 consists of 15 residues. The junction had 11 bases not matched to a gene; V was cut back by 5 bases and J by 4 bases. CDR3: CSARPPTGQGNTIYF. Written as DNA, the CDR3 is TGCAGTGCTCGACCCCCGACGGGACAGGGAAACACCATATATTTT.

This clonotype is judged medium-sized (0.01 to 0.1%). This chain uses TRBV24-1 with TRBJ1-5; D is unclear. The CDR3 length is 14 residues. The germline V gene has CDR1 KGHDR and CDR2 SFDVKD. The V end was cut by 4 bases, the J end by 0 bases, with 6 bases between. The CDR3 spells CATSDPYSNQPQHF. The CDR3 coding sequence is TGTGCCACCAGTGACCCCTATAGCAATCAGCCCCAGCATTTT.

V usage is TRBV7-8 and J usage is TRBJ2-2, with 7 bases fitting TRBD1. Germline-derived CDR1 and CDR2 are SGHVS and FQNEAQ. V was clipped by 8 bases and J by 0 bases; unmatched bases: 9. This CDR3 has 16 residues. CDR3 sequence: CASHLTGASNTGELFF. The CDR3, as DNA: TGTGCCAGCCACTTAACAGGGGCCTCGAACACCGGGGAGCTGTTTTTT.

This clonotype has a handful of counts. The V call is TRBV12-3 or TRBV12-4, the J call TRBJ1-5; 9 bases are a match to TRBD1. The CDR3 extends over 13 amino acids. Losses at the gene ends were 5 bases for V and 6 bases for J; bases not matched to a gene: 2. Here the CDR3 DNA reads TGTGCCAGCAGTGCGGACAGGGGTCAGCCCCAGCATTTT. It is translated as CASSADRGQPQHF.

This clonotype has only a few counts. This chain links TRBV11-2 with TRBJ1-1; D is ambiguous. V was trimmed by 5 bases and J by 1 base, leaving 2 bases between them. Germline V lookup: CDR1 SGHAT, CDR2 FQNNGV. The CDR3 length is 11 residues. CDR3 sequence (DNA): TGTGCCAGCAGCCGGAACACTGAAGCTTTCTTT. This sequence encodes CASSRNTEAFF.

Within the sample, this clonotype is medium-sized. V gene TRBV2 combines with J gene TRBJ2-3; TRBD2 matches 9 bases. J lost 9 bases, V lost 4 bases, and 5 bases had no gene match. CDR3 length: 13 amino acids. Germline V gene sequence: CDR1 SNHLY, CDR2 FYNNEI. CDR3 amino acids: CASSGAGGRTQYF. The CDR3 region has the DNA TGTGCCAGCAGTGGTGCGGGGGGGCGCACGCAGTATTTT.

CDR3 region: CASSLRQDTGELFF. CDR3 nucleotide sequence: TGCGCCAGCAGCCTGCGACAAGACACCGGGGAGCTGTTTTTT. The V gene is TRBV5-1, the J gene TRBJ2-2, with D unresolved. V was cut by 4 bases and J by 3 bases, with 10 bases left in between. From germline, CDR1 is SGHRS and CDR2 YFSETQ. The CDR3 has 14 amino acids.

This clonotype is deemed medium-sized (0.01 to 0.1%). The genes are TRBV30 and TRBJ1-5; TRBD1 might be the D (5 bases). Germline V gives CDR1 GTSNPN, CDR2 SVGIG (reference sequence). The CDR3 spans 15 residues. Between the trimmed V and J ends, which lost 2 bases and 3 bases, there was a span of 14 bases. The CDR3: CAWSKGQGSNQPQHF. The CDR3 nucleotides are TGTGCCTGGAGTAAGGGCCAGGGCTCCAATCAGCCCCAGCATTTT.

This chain joins TRBV7-9 and TRBJ2-1, with 7 nucleotides matching TRBD1. This CDR3 has 16 residues. Trimming at V came to 5 bases and at J to 4 bases, leaving 11 bases not matched to a gene. Per germline, CDR1 SEHNR and CDR2 FQNEAQ (reference sequence). CDR3 in DNA: TGTGCCAGCAGCCTCCAGGGACAGACCGCGTACAATGAGCAGTTCTTC. It codes for CASSLQGQTAYNEQFF.

The chain employs TRBV23-1 and TRBJ1-2; D uncertain. TRBV23-1 is marked as an open reading frame, function uncertain. The V and J ends lost 2 bases and 0 bases respectively, with 7 bases between them. This CDR3 is built from 14 residues. The CDR3 sequence is CASSQGGSNYGYTF. The CDR3 DNA is TGCGCCAGCAGTCAAGGCGGCTCTAACTATGGCTACACCTTC.

This clonotype is medium-sized. This rearrangement joins TRBV27 to TRBJ1-5, with 10 nucleotides matching TRBD1. The germline gives CDR1 MNHEY, CDR2 SMNVEV (reference sequence). The CDR3 loop spans 15 amino acids. V shed 3 bases and J 1 base; nucleotides not matched to a gene: 0. The CDR3 DNA is TGTGCCAGCAGTTTGGGACAGGGGAGCAATCAGCCCCAGCATTTT. The encoded protein is CASSLGQGSNQPQHF.

This CDR3 reads CAIRGLNTGELFF. The CDR3 bases are TGTGCCATCAGGGGACTAAACACCGGGGAGCTGTTTTTT. The chain combines TRBV10-3 with TRBJ2-2, with 7 nucleotides matching TRBD2. The CDR3 has 13 amino acids. The germline CDR1 and CDR2 sequences are ENHRY and SYGVKD. Unmatched junction bases numbered 0, after V lost 6 bases and J lost 2 bases.

The sample holds a few counts of this clonotype. The chain carries TRBV6-1 and TRBJ2-1; D is unclear. Deletions cut 6 bases from V and 10 bases from J, with 10 bases between. The CDR3 runs to 11 residues. Germline V gives CDR1 MNHNS, CDR2 SASEGT. CDR3 sequence (DNA): TGTGCCAGCAGAAAGCTGGGGGAGCAGTTCTTC. Encoded protein: CASRKLGEQFF.

This clonotype was counted between two and nine times. Its ends do not fully match the called genes, so a read error is possible. This chain uses TRBV7-7 with TRBJ1-5; D may be TRBD1 (6 bases). Germline V CDR1 and CDR2: SSHAT, FNYEAQ (reference sequence). This CDR3 has 14 amino acids. The CDR3 region is CASSLGGRRQPQHF. CDR3 coding DNA: TGTGCTAGCAGCTTAGGGGGTAGGCGTCAGCCCCAGCATTTT.

This clonotype was detected only a few times. The genes are TRBV10-3 and TRBJ1-2; D not resolved. This CDR3 has 12 amino acids. Germline V gene lookup returns CDR1 ENHRY and CDR2 SYGVKD. V lost 5 bases to trimming and J lost 0 bases, with 4 bases between them. CDR3: CAISPANYGYTF. In DNA form, the CDR3 reads TGTGCCATCAGTCCAGCTAACTATGGCTACACCTTC.

The chain joins TRBV29-1 to TRBJ1-1, with D unresolved. CDR1 and CDR2 from the germline V gene are SQVTM and ANQGSEA. This CDR3 is built from 13 residues. Trimming stripped 7 bases from V and 1 base from J, with 13 bases between. The chain's CDR3 is CSALWGGNTEAFF. Written as DNA, the CDR3 is TGCAGCGCTCTTTGGGGAGGGAACACTGAAGCTTTCTTT.

This clonotype was detected only a few times. The chain employs TRBV30 and TRBJ2-2; D is perhaps TRBD1 (6 bases). V lost 3 bases to trimming and J lost 5 bases, with 10 bases between them. The CDR3 is 13 residues long. Per germline, CDR1 GTSNPN and CDR2 SVGIG (reference sequence). The CDR3 DNA follows: TGTGCCTGGAGGAGGGGGAGAACCGGGGAGCTGTTTTTT. As protein: CAWRRGRTGELFF.

This clonotype showed up just a few times. The J gene is TRBJ2-5, the V gene TRBV12-3 or TRBV12-4; either TRBD1 or TRBD2 may fit D (6 bases each). The length of the CDR3 is 14 residues. With 3 bases removed from V and 5 bases from J, the gap between germline ends came to 13 bases. In DNA form, the CDR3 reads TGTGCCAGCAGTTTCGGGCAGGGGAGGGAGACCCAGTACTTC. Translation: CASSFGQGRETQYF.

The chain uses TRBV5-1 and TRBJ1-2; 11 bases are shared with TRBD1. The J segment lost 8 bases and the V segment lost 3 bases, leaving 0 bases of the junction unmatched. The CDR3 extends over 12 amino acids. Per the germline V gene, CDR1 is SGHRS and CDR2 is YFSETQ. CDR3 in amino acids: CASSWTGGGYTF. CDR3 bases: TGCGCCAGCAGCTGGACAGGGGGCGGCTACACCTTC.

By proportion, this clonotype is medium-sized. The chain is built from TRBV30 and TRBJ1-1, with D possibly being TRBD1 (5 bases). With 1 base removed from V and 2 bases from J, the gap between germline ends came to 8 bases. The CDR3 is made up of 13 amino acids. Germline CDR1 GTSNPN, CDR2 SVGIG (reference sequence). CDR3 sequence reads: CAWSGGFNTEAFF. CDR3 sequence (DNA): TGTGCCTGGAGTGGGGGCTTTAACACTGAAGCTTTCTTT.

This rearrangement joins TRBV23-1 to TRBJ1-2, with 7 bases lining up with TRBD1. Being an ORF, TRBV23-1 has a function that is uncertain. The CDR3 has 14 amino acids. V lost 0 bases and J lost 3; bases outside the gene matches: 1. CDR3 amino acids: CASSQSDRDYGYTF. CDR3 in DNA: TGCGCCAGCAGTCAATCCGACAGGGACTATGGCTACACCTTC.

In its sample, this clonotype is medium-sized (0.01 to 0.1%). The chain uses TRBV6-2 or TRBV6-3 and TRBJ2-3; 11 bases are shared with TRBD2. The germline gives CDR1 MNHEY, CDR2 SVGEGT. This CDR3 has 16 residues. Trimming removed 5 bases from V and 3 bases from J; junction bases left unmatched: 7. CDR3 region: CASSPIRLAGTDTQYF. The CDR3 nucleotides read TGTGCCAGCAGTCCAATCCGACTAGCGGGGACAGATACGCAGTATTTT.

V and J are TRBV20-1 and TRBJ1-6; 10 bases agree with TRBD1. This CDR3 spans 16 amino acids. CDR1 and CDR2 from the germline V gene are DFQATT and SNEGSKA (reference sequence). V lost 6 bases, J lost 6 bases, and 11 bases stayed unmatched. The CDR3 bases are TGCAGTGCCTCTGTTCTGGGGACAGGGGTTAATTCACCCCTCCACTTT. The encoded protein is CSASVLGTGVNSPLHF.

This clonotype appeared a few times. V usage is TRBV20-1 and J usage is TRBJ2-1; 13 bases are a match to TRBD2. The ends lost 4 bases at V and 12 bases at J; junction bases unmatched: 3. Per the germline V gene, CDR1 is DFQATT and CDR2 is SNEGSKA (reference sequence). The CDR3 runs 12 residues. DNA of the CDR3: TGCAGTGCTAACAGACTAGCGGGGGGGCAGTTCTTC. It is translated as CSANRLAGGQFF.

The chain carries TRBV19 and TRBJ1-2, with TRBD1 matching over 7 bases. Germline V CDR1 and CDR2: LNHDA, SQIVND (reference sequence). This CDR3 has 14 amino acids. The ends lost 5 bases at V and 4 bases at J; junction bases unmatched: 7. DNA for the CDR3: TGTGCCAGTAGTCCCACAGGGGACATCTATGGCTACACCTTC. Its translation: CASSPTGDIYGYTF. The whole variable domain, remainder taken from reference TRBV19 and TRBJ1-2, is DGGITQSPKYLFRKEGQNVTLSCEQNLNHDAMYWYRQDPGQGLRLIYYSQIVNDFQKGDIAEGYSVSREKKESFPLTVTSAQKNPTAFYLCASSPTGDIYGYTFGSGTRLTVV.

The chain combines TRBV2 with TRBJ1-6; D is possibly TRBD1 (5 bases). Germline CDR1 reads SNHLY; CDR2 reads FYNNEI. The CDR3 sequence is 13 residues long. V was pared by 5 bases and J by 10 bases, with 12 bases between. The CDR3 nucleotides are TGTGCCAGCAGTTCGGGACTCTGGTCACCCCTCCACTTT. This codes for CASSSGLWSPLHF.